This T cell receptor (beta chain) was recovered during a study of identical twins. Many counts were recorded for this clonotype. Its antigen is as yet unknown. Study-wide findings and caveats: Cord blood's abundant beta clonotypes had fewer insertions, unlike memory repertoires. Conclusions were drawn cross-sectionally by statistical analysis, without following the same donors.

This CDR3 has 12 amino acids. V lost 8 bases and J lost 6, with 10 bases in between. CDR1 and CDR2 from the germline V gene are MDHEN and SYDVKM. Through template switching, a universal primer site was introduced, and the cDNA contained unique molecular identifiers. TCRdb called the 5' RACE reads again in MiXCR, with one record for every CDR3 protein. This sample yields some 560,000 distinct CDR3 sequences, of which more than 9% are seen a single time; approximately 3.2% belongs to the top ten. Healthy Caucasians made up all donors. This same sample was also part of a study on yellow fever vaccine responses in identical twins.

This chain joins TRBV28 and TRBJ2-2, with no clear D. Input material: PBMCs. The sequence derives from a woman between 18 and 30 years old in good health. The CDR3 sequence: CASSRRPGELFF. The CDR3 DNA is TGTGCCAGCTCAAGGCGTCCCGGGGAGCTGTTTTTT.